The 2 T cell receptor beta chains presented below share a single source sample, sequenced in a study of cytomegalovirus exposure and HLA in healthy donors. It was with 60 Vbeta and 13 Jbeta primers that the PCR ran. Measured with immunoSEQ multiplex PCR; TCRdb has only the in-frame clones, and not every one. The sample records tens of thousands of clones, 75% being singletons. The sequencing input was PBMCs. The receptors were sampled from a man between 40 and 49 years old in good health and CMV-seronegative.

This clone was observed a few times. J is TRBJ2-6 and V is TRBV18, with D unresolved. Germline V gene lookup returns CDR1 KGHSH and CDR2 LQKENI. V was trimmed by 2 bases and J by 0 bases, leaving 5 bases between them. The CDR3 length is 15 residues. The CDR3 sequence: CASSPGSSGANVLTF. The CDR3 nucleotides are TGTGCCAGCTCACCAGGCAGCTCTGGGGCCAACGTCCTGACTTTC.

The J gene is TRBJ2-4, the V gene TRBV5-1, with D unclear. CDR3 length: 15 amino acids. The V end lost 0 bases, the J end lost 9 bases, and 16 bases lay between the germline ends. Per germline, CDR1 SGHRS and CDR2 YFSETQ. CDR3 in DNA: TGCGCCAGCAGCTTGGAGGCCCGCCCAAGAGGCATTCAGTACTTC. Translation gives CASSLEARPRGIQYF.